Listed below are T cell receptor beta chains from one sample, sequenced in a study of blood T cells in healthy people across ages. TCRdb ran MiXCR on the 5' RACE reads and lists one entry per CDR3 protein. The table includes over 1,500,000 distinct CDR3 sequences, around half detected once. Sequenced material: blood. Receptors originate from a woman aged 40 to 50 in good health. Both conserved end residues are part of each CDR3. Fields, in order: J gene, D gene, clone size, V gene, CDR3 DNA, CDR3 protein. D genes are given only for firm matches. Size is stated for part of the rows, as once, few or many counts, or as a class when the clone is expanded.

j_gene: TRBJ2-7; d_gene: -; abundance: -; v_gene: TRBV12-3/TRBV12-4; CDR3nt: TGTGCCAGCGTAGGGGATACCTACGAGCAGTACTTC; CDR3aa: CASVGDTYEQYF
j_gene: TRBJ2-3; d_gene: -; abundance: -; v_gene: TRBV21-1; CDR3nt: TGTGCCAGCGTAAACAGGGGGTCGACCCCTGCGAGAGGGGAACAGACGGATACGCAGTATTTT; CDR3aa: CASVNRGSTPARGEQTDTQYF
j_gene: TRBJ1-2; d_gene: -; abundance: -; v_gene: TRBV10-3; CDR3nt: TGTGCCATCAGTGTTAGTAGCGGGAACAGACTTCAAGGGGTCTATGGCTACACCTTC; CDR3aa: CAISVSSGNRLQGVYGYTF
j_gene: TRBJ2-2; d_gene: -; abundance: -; v_gene: TRBV9; CDR3nt: TGTGCCAGCAGCGGCGAAGGGGGGATATCCGGGGAGCTGTTTTTT; CDR3aa: CASSGEGGISGELFF
j_gene: TRBJ1-5; d_gene: -; abundance: -; v_gene: TRBV18; CDR3nt: TGTGCCAGCTCACCACCGGGCCGGGACGGGCAGCCCCAGCATTTT; CDR3aa: CASSPPGRDGQPQHF
j_gene: TRBJ2-3; d_gene: TRBD1; abundance: -; v_gene: TRBV7-3; CDR3nt: TGTGCCAGCAGCAAGGGACAGGGAGTAGGTACAGATACGCAGTATTTT; CDR3aa: CASSKGQGVGTDTQYF
j_gene: TRBJ2-1; d_gene: -; abundance: -; v_gene: TRBV12-3/TRBV12-4; CDR3nt: TGTGCCAGCAGTTTAACCCTCGGAGGCGAGAAAGATAGCTCCTACAATGAGCAGTTCTTC; CDR3aa: CASSLTLGGEKDSSYNEQFF
j_gene: TRBJ1-1; d_gene: -; abundance: -; v_gene: TRBV4-2; CDR3nt: TGTGCCAGCAGCCAAGATAGGTGGGGGACTGAAGCTTTCTTT; CDR3aa: CASSQDRWGTEAFF
j_gene: TRBJ1-6; d_gene: -; abundance: -; v_gene: TRBV20-1; CDR3nt: TGCAGTGCTAGTAGGGCTGGAGATAATTCACCCCTCCACTTT; CDR3aa: CSASRAGDNSPLHF
j_gene: TRBJ1-5; d_gene: -; abundance: few; v_gene: TRBV20-1; CDR3nt: TGCAGTGCCGCTACCGGGGGCGTCAATCAGCCCCAGCATTTT; CDR3aa: CSAATGGVNQPQHF
j_gene: TRBJ2-5; d_gene: -; abundance: -; v_gene: TRBV15; CDR3nt: TGTGCCACCAGCAGAACCCCCGGGGCGGGGCGCGAGACCCAGTACTTC; CDR3aa: CATSRTPGAGRETQYF
j_gene: TRBJ1-2; d_gene: -; abundance: -; v_gene: TRBV20-1; CDR3nt: TGCAGTGCTAGAGGCCGATCCTTGGGTATCTATGGCTACACCTTC; CDR3aa: CSARGRSLGIYGYTF
j_gene: TRBJ2-3; d_gene: -; abundance: -; v_gene: TRBV7-2; CDR3nt: TGTGCCAGCAGCTTAACCGGTTGGACAGATACGCAGTATTTT; CDR3aa: CASSLTGWTDTQYF
j_gene: TRBJ1-4; d_gene: TRBD1; abundance: few; v_gene: TRBV5-1; CDR3nt: TGCGCCAGCAGCCGGGACAGGACCAAGGGAGAACTGTTTTTT; CDR3aa: CASSRDRTKGELFF
j_gene: TRBJ1-1; d_gene: -; abundance: -; v_gene: TRBV7-9; CDR3nt: TGTGCCAGCAGCCATAGACAGGTGTCTGAAGCTTTCTTT; CDR3aa: CASSHRQVSEAFF
j_gene: TRBJ1-5; d_gene: -; abundance: -; v_gene: TRBV5-6; CDR3nt: TGTGCCAGCAGCTTTTCCGGGCCTATATTAAATAGCAATCAGCCCCAGCATTTT; CDR3aa: CASSFSGPILNSNQPQHF
j_gene: TRBJ2-1; d_gene: -; abundance: few; v_gene: TRBV5-1; CDR3nt: TGCGCCAGCACTCCCCCTCTAGCCTCTGAGCAGTTCTTC; CDR3aa: CASTPPLASEQFF
j_gene: TRBJ2-5; d_gene: -; abundance: -; v_gene: TRBV2; CDR3nt: TGTGCCCTCCTAGGGACGGGGCGGGAGACCCAGTACTTC; CDR3aa: CALLGTGRETQYF
j_gene: TRBJ1-2; d_gene: -; abundance: -; v_gene: TRBV7-3; CDR3nt: TGTGCCAGCAGCCCGCGCGGGACAAGTTTCTATGGCTACACCTTC; CDR3aa: CASSPRGTSFYGYTF
j_gene: TRBJ2-3; d_gene: TRBD2; abundance: -; v_gene: TRBV3-1; CDR3nt: TGTGCCAGCAGCCTACAGGTTGCAGGGAGGGCAGATATGCAGTATTTT; CDR3aa: CASSLQVAGRADMQYF
j_gene: TRBJ2-1; d_gene: TRBD2; abundance: -; v_gene: TRBV14; CDR3nt: TGTGCCAGCAGCCAAAAGCGGGGGGGCTCTAGGTTCTTC; CDR3aa: CASSQKRGGSRFF
j_gene: TRBJ1-2; d_gene: -; abundance: -; v_gene: TRBV5-5; CDR3nt: TGTGCCAGCAACCAAGGGGTTGGGAACTATGGCTACACCTTC; CDR3aa: CASNQGVGNYGYTF
j_gene: TRBJ1-5; d_gene: -; abundance: -; v_gene: TRBV20-1; CDR3nt: TGCAGTGCTAGAGGTTGGGGTAGAGATCAGCCCCAGCATTTT; CDR3aa: CSARGWGRDQPQHF
j_gene: TRBJ2-5; d_gene: TRBD1; abundance: -; v_gene: TRBV7-3; CDR3nt: TGTGCCAGCAGTCCTGACAGGGGGGATAGGGGAGAGACCCAGTACTTC; CDR3aa: CASSPDRGDRGETQYF
j_gene: TRBJ2-1; d_gene: TRBD1; abundance: -; v_gene: TRBV7-6; CDR3nt: TGTGCCAGCAGCTTGGGACAGGGGGTTAGGGATGGGCAGTTCTTC; CDR3aa: CASSLGQGVRDGQFF
j_gene: TRBJ1-6; d_gene: TRBD1; abundance: few; v_gene: TRBV7-8; CDR3nt: TGTGCCAGCAGCAATGACAGGGGGCCGAATTCACCCCTCCACTTT; CDR3aa: CASSNDRGPNSPLHF
j_gene: TRBJ1-2; d_gene: -; abundance: once; v_gene: TRBV20-1; CDR3nt: TGCAGTGCCCACTCACAGCCCTATGGCTACACCTTC; CDR3aa: CSAHSQPYGYTF
j_gene: TRBJ2-5; d_gene: -; abundance: few; v_gene: TRBV6-1; CDR3nt: TGTGCCAGCACAAAGGGTACATCTGAGACCCAGTACTTC; CDR3aa: CASTKGTSETQYF
j_gene: TRBJ1-6; d_gene: TRBD1; abundance: -; v_gene: TRBV5-1; CDR3nt: TGCGCCAGCAGCTCCCGGGACAGGGATTCACCCCTCCACTTT; CDR3aa: CASSSRDRDSPLHF
j_gene: TRBJ2-5; d_gene: -; abundance: few; v_gene: TRBV29-1; CDR3nt: TGCAGCGTTGACCCTTTGGGGCTGCAAGAGACCCAGTACTTC; CDR3aa: CSVDPLGLQETQYF
j_gene: TRBJ1-4; d_gene: -; abundance: few; v_gene: TRBV29-1; CDR3nt: TGCAGCGTTGAAGAGCCCCAGGGAACTAATGAAAAACTGTTTTTT; CDR3aa: CSVEEPQGTNEKLFF
j_gene: TRBJ1-2; d_gene: -; abundance: once; v_gene: TRBV10-3; CDR3nt: TGTGCCATCATGGAGCCAGTGAGTAACTATGGCTACACCTTC; CDR3aa: CAIMEPVSNYGYTF